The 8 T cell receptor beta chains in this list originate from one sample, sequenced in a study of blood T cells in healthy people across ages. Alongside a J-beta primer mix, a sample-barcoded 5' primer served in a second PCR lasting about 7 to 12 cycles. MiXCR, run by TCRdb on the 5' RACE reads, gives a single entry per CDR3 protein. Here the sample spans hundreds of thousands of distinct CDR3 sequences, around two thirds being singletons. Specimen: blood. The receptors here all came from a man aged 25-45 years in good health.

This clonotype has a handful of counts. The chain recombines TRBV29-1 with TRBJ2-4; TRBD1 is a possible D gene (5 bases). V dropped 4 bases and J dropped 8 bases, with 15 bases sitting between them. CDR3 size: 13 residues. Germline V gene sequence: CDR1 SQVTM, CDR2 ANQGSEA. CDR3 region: CSVGGRARDIQYF. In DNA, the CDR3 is TGCAGCGTTGGCGGCAGGGCACGAGACATTCAGTACTTC.

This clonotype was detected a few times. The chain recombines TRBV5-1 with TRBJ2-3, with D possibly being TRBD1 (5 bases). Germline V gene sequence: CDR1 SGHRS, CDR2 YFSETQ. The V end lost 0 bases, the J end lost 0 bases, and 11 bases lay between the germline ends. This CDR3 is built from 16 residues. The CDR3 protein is CASSLVSDTSTDTQYF. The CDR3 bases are TGCGCCAGCAGCTTGGTATCGGACACTAGCACAGATACGCAGTATTTT.

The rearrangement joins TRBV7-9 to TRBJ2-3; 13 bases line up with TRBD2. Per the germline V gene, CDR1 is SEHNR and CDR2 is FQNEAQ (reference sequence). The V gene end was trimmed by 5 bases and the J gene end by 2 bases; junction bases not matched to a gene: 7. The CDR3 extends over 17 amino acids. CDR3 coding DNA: TGTGCCAGCAGCCCACAGGGACTAGCGGGGATCACAGATACGCAGTATTTT. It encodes CASSPQGLAGITDTQYF.

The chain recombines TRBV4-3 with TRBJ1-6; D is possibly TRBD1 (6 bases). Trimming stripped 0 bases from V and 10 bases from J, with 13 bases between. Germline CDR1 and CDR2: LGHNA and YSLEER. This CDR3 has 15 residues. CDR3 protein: CASSQDQGISSPLHF. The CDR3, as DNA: TGCGCCAGCAGCCAAGATCAGGGGATATCCTCACCCCTCCACTTT.

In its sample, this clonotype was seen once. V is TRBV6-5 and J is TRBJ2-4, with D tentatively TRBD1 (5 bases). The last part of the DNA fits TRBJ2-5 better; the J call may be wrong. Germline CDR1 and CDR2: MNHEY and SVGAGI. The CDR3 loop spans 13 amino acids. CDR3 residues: CASSYSDIETQYF. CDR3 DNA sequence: TGTGCCAGCAGTTACTCGGACATAGAGACCCAGTACTTC.

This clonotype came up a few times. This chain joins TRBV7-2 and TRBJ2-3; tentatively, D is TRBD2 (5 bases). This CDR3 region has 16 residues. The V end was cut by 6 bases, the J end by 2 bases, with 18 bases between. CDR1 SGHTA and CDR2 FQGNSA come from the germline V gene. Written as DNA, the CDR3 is TGTGCCAGCAGTCATATTCGGCGGGCGTACACAGATACGCAGTATTTT. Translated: CASSHIRRAYTDTQYF.

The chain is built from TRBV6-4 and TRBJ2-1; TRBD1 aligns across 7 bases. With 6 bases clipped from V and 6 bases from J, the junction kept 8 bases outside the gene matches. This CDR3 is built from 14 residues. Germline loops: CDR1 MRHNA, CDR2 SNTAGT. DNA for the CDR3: TGTGCCAGCAGCGACAGGGTATTCGGCAATGAGCAGTTCTTC. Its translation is CASSDRVFGNEQFF.

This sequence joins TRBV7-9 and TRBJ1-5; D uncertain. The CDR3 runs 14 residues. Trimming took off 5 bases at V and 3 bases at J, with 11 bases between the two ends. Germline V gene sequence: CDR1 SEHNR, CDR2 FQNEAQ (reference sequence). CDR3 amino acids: CASSPGRLNQPQHF. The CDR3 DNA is TGTGCCAGCAGCCCGGGTAGACTCAATCAGCCCCAGCATTTT.